These T cell receptor beta chains were read from a single sample in a study of blood T cell repertoires in COVID-19. Clones were sequenced by immunoSEQ multiplex PCR, and TCRdb holds only the in-frame ones, with some missing. The data show 250,000 to 300,000 clones, more than 85% seen once. The sequencing sample was made of peripheral blood. Receptors originate from a man aged 18 to 35 with active or convalescent COVID-19. CDR3s leave out the opening cysteine and the closing phenylalanine or tryptophan.

V gene	J gene	CDR3 protein
TRBV9	TRBJ2-1	ASSSGQGDGDEQF
TRBV7-2	TRBJ2-3	ASSSGYTSTDTQY
TRBV7-2	TRBJ2-5	ASRPLLAGGETQY
TRBV2	TRBJ1-4	ASKFGEKLF
TRBV6-1	TRBJ2-7	ASSEAWDDRGNEQY
TRBV30	TRBJ2-1	AWNEGARWYNEQF
TRBV4-1	TRBJ2-2	ASSQETSGRGTGELF
TRBV7-6	TRBJ2-1	ASSSASGSETYNEQF
TRBV6-2/TRBV6-3	TRBJ2-1	ASSLSGRGEQF
TRBV5-5	TRBJ2-3	ASRNSLAERTDTQY
TRBV3-1/TRBV3-2	TRBJ2-5	ASRQTSGGETQY
TRBV4-1	TRBJ1-4	ASSPGPRTATNEKLF
TRBV9	TRBJ2-5	ASSPRASPGETQY
TRBV12-3/TRBV12-4	TRBJ1-4	ASSLGGSEKLF
TRBV3-1/TRBV3-2	TRBJ2-5	ASSPPFTRGGETQY
TRBV2	TRBJ1-5	ASSQGGDQPQH
TRBV11-2	TRBJ2-3	ASTLDRQTGAHDTQY
TRBV4-1	TRBJ1-4	ASSQTGQGRTNEKLF
TRBV19	TRBJ1-4	ASTRESNEKLF
TRBV7-2	TRBJ2-5	ASSFLGFQETQY